These 16 T cell receptor beta chains were sequenced from one sample in a study of T cells in localized non-small cell lung cancer. The data were produced by immunoSEQ multiplex PCR, yet TCRdb's version contains in-frame clones alone and is incomplete. This sample has about 2,100 clones, with roughly 20% found just once. The sequencing used normal lung tissue next to the tumor, collected before any cancer treatment. These receptors originate from a woman aged 35 to 69 with stage I lung adenocarcinoma.

Relative to its sample, this clone is large. The rearrangement links TRBV11-3 to TRBJ2-3, with unresolved D. CDR1 is SGHNT, CDR2 YENEEA, per germline. The CDR3 is made up of 16 amino acids. V was trimmed by 3 bases and J by 2 bases, leaving 15 bases between them. CDR3 loop: CASSFVPDHTTDTQYF. In DNA, the CDR3 is TGTGCCAGCAGCTTTGTCCCGGACCACACCACAGATACGCAGTATTTT.

This clone was seen more than once but under ten times. This chain connects TRBV9 to TRBJ2-3; tentatively, D is TRBD1 (6 bases). V dropped 3 bases and J dropped 1 base, with 9 bases sitting between them. The CDR3 runs to 14 residues. Germline V CDR1 and CDR2: SGDLS, YYNGEE. CDR3: CASSADSRTDTQYF. The CDR3 DNA reads TGTGCCAGCAGCGCGGACAGTCGCACAGATACGCAGTATTTT.

This clone was detected only a few times. This chain uses TRBV6-8 with TRBJ2-7; a possible D gene is TRBD1 (6 bases). Trimming took 2 bases from V and 4 from J, leaving 18 bases between them. The CDR3 has 16 residues. Germline assignment: CDR1 MNHGY and CDR2 SAAAGT. The CDR3, as DNA: TGTGCCAGCAGTTACCTCAGGGGCCGATCGATATACGAGCAGTACTTC. Its protein is CASSYLRGRSIYEQYF.

This chain joins TRBV19 and TRBJ2-2; D gene uncertain. In germline, CDR1 is LNHDA, CDR2 SQIVND (reference sequence). This CDR3 has 14 residues. V was pared by 5 bases and J by 0 bases, with 7 bases between. The CDR3, as DNA: TGTGCCAGTAGTCGCCTGGCGAACACCGGGGAGCTGTTTTTT. Its protein is CASSRLANTGELFF.

V and J are TRBV19 and TRBJ2-5; 10 bases are shared with TRBD1. Germline V gives CDR1 LNHDA, CDR2 SQIVND (reference sequence). V lost 6 bases, J lost 4 bases, and 8 bases stayed unmatched. The CDR3 spans 15 residues. The CDR3 bases are TGTGCCAGTAGCCGGGGACAGGGGATCGGAGAGACCCAGTACTTC. Amino acids: CASSRGQGIGETQYF.

By sample fraction, this clone is medium-sized. V usage is TRBV4-1 and J usage is TRBJ2-2, with a tentative D call TRBD1 (6 bases). The CDR3 consists of 16 residues. Trimming took off 4 bases at V and 6 bases at J, with 18 bases between the two ends. The germline V gene encodes CDR1 MGHRA and CDR2 YSYEKL. The CDR3 nucleotides read TGCGCCAGCAGCCTAGGCTACAGGGTAGAGGCCGGGGAGCTGTTTTTT. Translated: CASSLGYRVEAGELFF.

This chain uses TRBV11-3 with TRBJ2-2; D uncertain. The CDR3 totals 14 residues. V was pared by 3 bases and J by 5 bases, with 10 bases between. Germline V gives CDR1 SGHNT, CDR2 YENEEA. The CDR3 loop reads CASSFPRPTGELFF. CDR3 nucleotides: TGTGCCAGCAGCTTCCCCCGTCCGACCGGGGAGCTGTTTTTT. The complete variable domain, with remaining parts taken from reference TRBV11-3 and TRBJ2-2, reads EAGVVQSPRYKIIEKKQPVAFWCNPISGHNTLYWYLQNLGQGPELLIRYENEEAVDDSQLPKDRFSAERLKGVDSTLKIQPAELGDSAVYLCASSFPRPTGELFFGEGSRLTVL.

The V call is TRBV18, the J call TRBJ1-2; 9 bases line up with TRBD1. In germline, CDR1 is KGHSH, CDR2 LQKENI. Trimming took 3 bases from V and 4 from J; bases not matched to a gene: 18. The CDR3 has 19 residues. This chain's CDR3 is CASSPPSRDRAPGSYGYTF. CDR3 bases: TGTGCCAGCTCACCCCCATCCCGGGACAGGGCGCCTGGAAGCTATGGCTACACCTTC.

This clone is medium-sized in the sample. This chain joins TRBV7-5 and TRBJ2-7; the table's D call of TRBD2 was not tested on the DNA. TRBV7-5 is a pseudogene segment. CDR3 length equals 14 residues. CDR3 protein: CASSPAGEGREQYF. The DNA for the CDR3 is TGTGCCAGCAGCCCCGCGGGAGAGGGACGGGAGCAGTACTTC.

This clone was found once. This chain connects TRBV5-1 to TRBJ2-2, with 8 bases identical to TRBD2. CDR1 and CDR2 (germline): SGHRS, YFSETQ. CDR3 length: 16 amino acids. V gave up 3 bases and J gave up 6 bases; unmatched junction bases: 10. The CDR3 bases are TGCGCCAGCAGCTCCGGGGAGACTAGCGTCTCCGGGGAGCTGTTTTTT. It yields the protein CASSSGETSVSGELFF.

The chain carries TRBV5-1 and TRBJ2-7, with a possible D match to TRBD2 (6 bases). With 0 bases removed from V and 4 bases from J, the gap between germline ends came to 11 bases. Germline V gene sequence: CDR1 SGHRS, CDR2 YFSETQ. The CDR3 contains 14 residues. CDR3 coding DNA: TGCGCCAGCAGCTTGGTATCGCGGGGTTACGAGCAGTACTTC. It is translated as CASSLVSRGYEQYF.

The chain employs TRBV23-1 and TRBJ1-2, with a possible D match to TRBD1 (5 bases). TRBV23-1 is an ORF, with its function uncertain. The CDR3 has 16 amino acids. V shed 6 bases and J shed 4 bases, with 21 bases lying between them. As DNA, the CDR3 is TGCGCCAGCAGCCAAGGGGTTATCGACGCGGCCTATGGCTACACCTTC. It yields the protein CASSQGVIDAAYGYTF.

This clone showed up just once. The rearrangement joins TRBV5-1 to TRBJ1-1; maybe TRBD1 (6 bases). Germline CDR1 and CDR2: SGHRS and YFSETQ. The CDR3 has 15 amino acids. V was clipped by 2 bases and J by 0 bases, with 11 bases between them. The CDR3 is CASSFGGAVNTEAFF. In DNA, the CDR3 is TGCGCCAGCAGCTTTGGGGGCGCGGTGAACACTGAAGCTTTCTTT.

The chain has TRBV19 and TRBJ1-3; D ambiguous. V was pared by 1 base and J by 4 bases, with 14 bases between. The CDR3 contains 16 residues. Per the germline V gene, CDR1 is LNHDA and CDR2 is SQIVND (reference sequence). The CDR3 nucleotides are TGTGCCAGTAGTATAGGCGGGAACTATGCAGGAAACACCATATATTTT. Translated, it gives CASSIGGNYAGNTIYF.

The chain couples TRBV11-3 to TRBJ2-2; no clear D. This CDR3 spans 14 amino acids. Germline values: CDR1 SGHNT, CDR2 YENEEA. The V and J ends lost 7 bases and 3 bases respectively, with 12 bases between them. CDR3 protein: CASTFQRDTGELFF. The CDR3 DNA reads TGTGCCAGCACCTTCCAAAGGGACACCGGGGAGCTGTTTTTT.

V is TRBV9 and J is TRBJ1-1; 7 bases match TRBD1. The V and J ends lost 3 bases and 3 bases, in that order; junction bases with no gene match: 2. The CDR3 is 13 residues long. Looked up from germline, CDR1 is SGDLS and CDR2 is YYNGEE. CDR3 DNA sequence: TGTGCCAGCAGCGGGGGGACAGACACTGAAGCTTTCTTT. It specifies CASSGGTDTEAFF.